A selection of T cell receptor beta chains follows, all from one sample in a study of blood T cell dynamics during melanoma immunotherapy. Using immunoSEQ multiplex PCR, the repertoire was profiled, and TCRdb retains in-frame clones only, with some absent. The table lists roughly 10,000 clones, approximately 84% of them singletons. The sequenced sample was blood, obtained from a patient treated with checkpoint blockade. The receptors stem from a human donor with melanoma. Each CDR3 is given with its conserved first and last residue. Fields, in order: D gene, V gene, J gene, clone size, CDR3 DNA, CDR3 protein. The D gene is left open where the match is weak. Clone size is given for some rows only: seen once, a few or many times, or a class if the clone is expanded.

NA,TRBV2,TRBJ2-2,NA,TGTGCCAGCAGTGATTTAAGGGGAAGGGTCGGGGAGCTGTTTTTT,CASSDLRGRVGELFF
TRBD1,TRBV2,TRBJ1-1,NA,TGTGCCAGCAGGGGGTTAGGGGGCCTCGTTTGGGACACTGAAGCTTTCTTT,CASRGLGGLVWDTEAFF
NA,TRBV6-6,TRBJ1-1,NA,TGTGCCAGCAGTTACTGGACAGCTAGCACTGAAGCTTTCTTT,CASSYWTASTEAFF
NA,TRBV11-3,TRBJ2-5,NA,TGTGCCAGCAGCTTAGTCGTAGCCCAAGAGACCCAGTACTTC,CASSLVVAQETQYF
NA,TRBV29-1,TRBJ1-2,few,TGCAGCGTCATCAACAGTGGGACGGATGGCTACACCTTC,CSVINSGTDGYTF
NA,TRBV28,TRBJ2-5,NA,TGTGCCAGCAGTTTAAGCCGGGCAGAAAAAGAGACCCAGTACTTC,CASSLSRAEKETQYF
NA,TRBV7-2,TRBJ1-2,NA,TGTGCCAGCAGCCCTCGACTAGGGCGGAACTATGGCTACACCTTC,CASSPRLGRNYGYTF
NA,TRBV7-2,TRBJ1-6,NA,TGTGCCAGCAGCTTAGCGTGGACCACGAGCTCCTATAATTCACCCCTCCACTTT,CASSLAWTTSSYNSPLHF
NA,TRBV4-3,TRBJ1-1,NA,TGCGCCAGCAGCCGGACCGTCGGACGGGAAATCTCTGAAGCTTTCTTT,CASSRTVGREISEAFF
NA,TRBV29-1,TRBJ2-2,once,TGCAGCGTTGTGGTGGGGGCGCGAACCGGGGAGCTGTTTTTT,CSVVVGARTGELFF
NA,TRBV5-1,TRBJ1-2,NA,TGCGCCAGCAGCTTGGAACCAGGGACTAACTATGGCTACACCTTC,CASSLEPGTNYGYTF
TRBD1,TRBV9,TRBJ1-1,NA,TGTGCCAGCAGCCCCGGGACAGGGTCAATCGGAGCTTTCTTT,CASSPGTGSIGAFF
NA,TRBV6-1,TRBJ2-3,NA,TGTGCCAGCAGTGGGAGCACAGATACGCAGTATTTT,CASSGSTDTQYF
NA,TRBV19,TRBJ2-4,NA,TGTGCCAGCAGTATAGCAGGAGGGGTGGCCAAAAACATTCAGTACTTC,CASSIAGGVAKNIQYF
NA,TRBV5-5,TRBJ1-1,NA,TGTGCCAGCAGCTATTTCGACAGCCTCAACACTGAAGCTTTCTTT,CASSYFDSLNTEAFF
NA,TRBV5-1,TRBJ2-6,NA,TGCGCCAGCAGCCCCCGACAGATTTCCTCTGGGGCCAACGTCCTGACTTTC,CASSPRQISSGANVLTF
NA,TRBV13,TRBJ1-1,few,TGTGCCAGCAGCTTATTCGGGATTTCGGGCACTGAAGCTTTCTTT,CASSLFGISGTEAFF
TRBD1,TRBV6-6,TRBJ1-6,few,TGTGCCAGCAGTTACAGGGGGCTTGATTCACCCCTCCACTTT,CASSYRGLDSPLHF
NA,TRBV6-5,TRBJ1-1,NA,TGTGCCAGCAGCTCGGAGTTGTACACTGAAGCTTTCTTT,CASSSELYTEAFF
TRBD1,TRBV19,TRBJ1-2,NA,TGTGCCAGTAGTATTGGGGGCCGGGACAGGGGCCGCATGGAAGCTGGCTACACCTTC,CASSIGGRDRGRMEAGYTF
NA,TRBV2,TRBJ1-2,once,TGTGCCAGCAGTGAGCTCACCTTAAACTATGGCTACACCTTC,CASSELTLNYGYTF
TRBD1,TRBV7-2,TRBJ2-2,NA,TGTGCCAGCAGCTTAAGGTCCGGGACAGGGGCTCCCGGGGAGCTGTTTTTT,CASSLRSGTGAPGELFF
TRBD1,TRBV7-9,TRBJ1-1,NA,TGTGCCAGCAGCTTAAGGCCAGGGGGAAACATGAACACTGAAGCTTTCTTT,CASSLRPGGNMNTEAFF
NA,TRBV7-2,TRBJ2-5,NA,TGTGCCAGCAGCCCGATGGGGGAGACCCAGTACTTC,CASSPMGETQYF